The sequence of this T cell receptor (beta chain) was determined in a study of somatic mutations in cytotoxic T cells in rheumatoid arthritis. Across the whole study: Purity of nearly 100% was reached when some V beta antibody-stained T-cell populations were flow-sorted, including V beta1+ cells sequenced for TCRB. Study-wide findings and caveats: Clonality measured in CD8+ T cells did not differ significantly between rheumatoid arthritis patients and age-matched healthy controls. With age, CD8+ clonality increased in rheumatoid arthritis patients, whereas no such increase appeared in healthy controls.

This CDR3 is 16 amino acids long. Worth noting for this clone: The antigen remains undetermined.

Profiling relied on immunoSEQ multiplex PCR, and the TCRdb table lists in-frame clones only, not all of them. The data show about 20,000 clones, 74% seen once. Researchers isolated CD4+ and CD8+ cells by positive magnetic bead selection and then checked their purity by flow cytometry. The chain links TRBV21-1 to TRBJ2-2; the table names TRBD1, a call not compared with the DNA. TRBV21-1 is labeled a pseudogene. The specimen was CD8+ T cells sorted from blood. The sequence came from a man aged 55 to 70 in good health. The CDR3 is CASSKGGTGDPGELFF. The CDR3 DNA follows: TGTGCCAGCAGCAAAGGAGGGACAGGGGACCCCGGGGAGCTGTTTTTT.